These 10 T cell receptor beta chains share one sample of origin, sequenced in a study of brain metastases from non-small cell lung cancer. Produced via immunoSEQ multiplex PCR; TCRdb's table is partial and in-frame only. The sample holds over a thousand clones, 75% to 95% seen once. Sequencing was done on a sample of tumor-adjacent normal tissue. These receptors all come from a donor older than 35 with non-small cell lung cancer.

Notes on this clone: A much larger clone differs by one base, so this may be a read error. This sample also contains other DNA sequences that code for the same CDR3. The V gene is TRBV6-5, the J gene TRBJ1-2; the D gene is possibly TRBD1 (6 bases). In germline, CDR1 is MNHEY, CDR2 SVGAGI. The CDR3 has 15 amino acids. For the CDR3, the DNA is TGTGCCAGCGGTTTAGGGGGGGTCACACGGTATGGCTATACCTTC. Translating it yields CASGLGGVTRYGYTF.

The chain is built from TRBV28 and TRBJ2-1; D gene unclear. Germline V gene sequence: CDR1 MDHEN, CDR2 SYDVKM. Trimming removed 3 bases at V and 9 bases at J, with 6 bases between. This CDR3 is built from 11 residues. CDR3 sequence: CASSLVGEQFF. The CDR3, as DNA: TGTGCCAGCAGTTTGGTCGGTGAGCAGTTCTTC.

The chain has TRBV18 and TRBJ2-1; D remains ambiguous. The V and J ends lost 3 bases and 2 bases respectively, with 5 bases between them. This CDR3 is built from 13 residues. Germline V gene sequence: CDR1 KGHSH, CDR2 LQKENI. CDR3 bases: TGTGCCAGCTCACCGCTTACCTACAATGAGCAGTTCTTC. Its translation is CASSPLTYNEQFF.

CDR3 in DNA: TGTGCCAGCAGTCCACTACTCGGACAGGTTGGAAACACCATATATTTT. Amino acid sequence: CASSPLLGQVGNTIYF. The chain has TRBV28 and TRBJ1-3, with 7 positions matching TRBD1. CDR1 and CDR2 from the germline V gene are MDHEN and SYDVKM. Trimming cost V 5 bases and J 3 bases; bases outside gene matches: 10. The CDR3 extends over 16 amino acids. The entire variable domain, with the rest obtained from reference TRBV28 and TRBJ1-3, is as follows: DVKVTQSSRYLVKRTGEKVFLECVQDMDHENMFWYRQDPGLGLRLIYFSYDVKMKEKGDIPEGYSVSREKKERFSLILESASTNQTSMYLCASSPLLGQVGNTIYFGEGSWLTVV.

This chain uses TRBV29-1 with TRBJ1-2; TRBD1 is a possible D gene (5 bases). Deletions cut 7 bases from V and 4 bases from J, with 25 bases between. The CDR3 spans 16 residues. The germline CDR1 and CDR2 sequences are SQVTM and ANQGSEA. DNA for the CDR3: TGCAGCGCCCCGACCGTGCAGGGCGCTTGGGGCTATGGCTACACCTTC. Translating gives CSAPTVQGAWGYGYTF.

J is TRBJ2-1 and V is TRBV7-2, with 9 bases lining up with TRBD2. Germline V gene sequence: CDR1 SGHTA, CDR2 FQGNSA. The CDR3 runs 20 residues. The V segment lost 0 bases and the J segment 7 bases; nucleotides outside the gene matches: 19. The DNA of the CDR3 is TGTGCCAGCAGCTTAGCGGGGGGCAGGGGGGGGTTGGGACTAGCAAATGAGCAGTTCTTC. It encodes CASSLAGGRGGLGLANEQFF.

The chain has TRBV27 and TRBJ1-6; TRBD1 agrees at 8 bases. The V gene end was trimmed by 5 bases and the J gene end by 7 bases; junction bases not matched to a gene: 7. The CDR3 runs to 15 residues. From germline, CDR1 is MNHEY and CDR2 SMNVEV (reference sequence). The CDR3 bases are TGTGCCAGCAGTCCGGACAGGGATGAAAATTCACCCCTCCACTTT. Translation: CASSPDRDENSPLHF.

The chain uses TRBV6-2 or TRBV6-3 and TRBJ1-1; no reliable D call. CDR3 length: 13 amino acids. Trimming took 0 bases from V and 7 from J, leaving 9 bases between them. Germline assignment: CDR1 MNHEY and CDR2 SVGEGT. CDR3 amino acids: CASSYSATNEAFF. The DNA for the CDR3 is TGTGCCAGCAGTTACTCCGCTACAAATGAAGCTTTCTTT.

J is TRBJ2-2 and V is TRBV2, with TRBD2 matching 9 bases. In germline, CDR1 is SNHLY, CDR2 FYNNEI. The CDR3 extends over 16 amino acids. With 2 bases clipped from V and 6 bases from J, the junction kept 7 bases outside the gene matches. CDR3 DNA sequence: TGTGCCAGCAGTGAAAGGCTAGCGGGGACGGCCGGGGAGCTGTTTTTT. Its translation is CASSERLAGTAGELFF. Together with reference TRBV2 and TRBJ2-2, the CDR3 gives the full variable domain: EPEVTQTPSHQVTQMGQEVILRCVPISNHLYFYWYRQILGQKVEFLVSFYNNEISEKSEIFDDQFSVERPDGSNFTLKIRSTKLEDSAMYFCASSERLAGTAGELFFGEGSRLTVL.

V gene TRBV4-3 combines with J gene TRBJ2-2; 8 nucleotides line up with TRBD1. Germline CDR1 is LGHNA and CDR2 is YSLEER. V shed 4 bases, J shed 0 bases, and the junction held 4 bases outside the gene matches. The CDR3 contains 16 residues. CDR3 DNA sequence: TGCGCCAGCAGCCGGCGGACAGGGACGAACACCGGGGAGCTGTTTTTT. Amino acids: CASSRRTGTNTGELFF.